These 27 T cell receptor beta chains share one sample of origin, sequenced in a study of T cells after yellow fever vaccination. MiXCR, run by TCRdb on the 5' RACE reads, gives a single entry per CDR3 protein. The sample consists of hundreds of thousands of distinct CDR3 sequences, roughly an eighth of them appearing once. The starting material was CD4+ T cells sorted from PBMCs, obtained 15 days after the yellow fever booster vaccination. All receptors come from a man aged 18 to 30 who received the YFV17D yellow fever vaccine.

This chain joins TRBV25-1 and TRBJ1-2; weak D call: TRBD1 (5 bases). The CDR3 covers 17 residues. Germline CDR1 MGHDK, CDR2 SYGVNS. The ends were cut back, 3 bases at V and 4 bases at J, with 21 bases in the middle. The CDR3 sequence: CASSDPDGGPRSYGYTF. CDR3 in DNA: TGTGCCAGCAGTGATCCTGATGGGGGACCGAGATCCTATGGCTACACCTTC.

The CDR3 sequence: CATSARDYTTDTQYF. The CDR3 DNA is TGTGCCACCAGTGCCCGGGACTATACCACAGATACGCAGTATTTT. The chain combines TRBV24-1 with TRBJ2-3; 7 bases fit TRBD2. The ends lost 5 bases at V and 2 bases at J; junction bases unmatched: 6. The germline V gene has CDR1 KGHDR and CDR2 SFDVKD. The CDR3 consists of 15 residues.

There are a few counts of this clonotype. The rearrangement joins TRBV12-3 or TRBV12-4 to TRBJ2-1, with D hard to call. Between the trimmed V and J ends, which lost 1 base and 9 bases, there was a span of 7 bases. The CDR3 extends over 12 amino acids. As DNA, the CDR3 is TGTGCCAGCAGTTTAGGGCCCATTGAGCAGTTCTTC. This translates into CASSLGPIEQFF.

This chain joins TRBV6-5 and TRBJ2-7; D gene unclear. The V end lost 0 bases, the J end lost 5 bases, and 11 bases lay between the germline ends. Germline V gene data show CDR1 as MNHEY and CDR2 as SVGAGI. This CDR3 has 14 amino acids. CDR3 sequence reads: CASSYSVLVDEQYF. CDR3 sequence (DNA): TGTGCCAGCAGTTACTCGGTCCTGGTAGACGAGCAGTACTTC.

The CDR3 region has the DNA TGTGCCAGCTCCCCCCCCTCAGGGGGGGGAGAGGGCACTGAAGCTTTCTTT. This sequence encodes CASSPPSGGGEGTEAFF. The chain couples TRBV18 to TRBJ1-1; TRBD1 agrees at 7 bases. Germline V gene sequence: CDR1 KGHSH, CDR2 LQKENI. V shed 6 bases and J 4 bases; nucleotides not matched to a gene: 17. The CDR3 spans 17 residues.

The chain recombines TRBV4-1 with TRBJ2-2; no firm D call. Trimming removed 0 bases from V and 5 bases from J, with 19 bases in between. The CDR3 loop spans 18 amino acids. The V gene's germline CDR1 is MGHRA and CDR2 YSYEKL. DNA of the CDR3: TGCGCCAGCAGCCAAGATTCACGGGTCTCCCAGCCTACCGGGGAGCTGTTTTTT. This gives the protein CASSQDSRVSQPTGELFF.

The chain employs TRBV6-2 or TRBV6-3 and TRBJ2-5; D unclear. There are 14 residues in the CDR3. V lost 4 bases and J lost 1, with 10 bases in between. Looked up from germline, CDR1 is MNHEY and CDR2 is SVGEGT. In nucleotides, the CDR3 is TGTGCCAGCAGTTGGATGGCTGGCCAAGAGACCCAGTACTTC. Translating it yields CASSWMAGQETQYF.

The chain links TRBV5-1 to TRBJ2-5; tentatively, D is TRBD1 or TRBD2 (5 bases each). Trimming stripped 4 bases from V and 3 bases from J, with 10 bases between. CDR3 length: 13 residues. The germline CDR1 and CDR2 sequences are SGHRS and YFSETQ. The CDR3 nucleotides read TGCGCCAGCAGCGAGGGGTGGAAAGAGACCCAGTACTTC. It translates to CASSEGWKETQYF.

The CDR3 DNA reads TGTGCCAGCAGTTTATGTGCCGGGGCCTGTGGCTACACCTTC. It encodes CASSLCAGACGYTF. This chain joins TRBV27 and TRBJ1-2; a possible D gene is TRBD1 (5 bases). Germline V lookup: CDR1 MNHEY, CDR2 SMNVEV (reference sequence). Trimming left V 1 base short and J 7 bases short, with 13 bases between. There are 14 residues in the CDR3.

This clonotype was detected only a few times. V gene TRBV5-1 combines with J gene TRBJ2-2; 7 nucleotides match TRBD2. Germline CDR1 is SGHRS and CDR2 is YFSETQ. V lost 0 bases to trimming and J lost 0 bases; unmatched junction nucleotides: 2. There are 16 residues in the CDR3. The CDR3 sequence is CASSLAAGANTGELFF. CDR3 coding DNA: TGCGCCAGCAGCTTGGCGGCGGGGGCGAACACCGGGGAGCTGTTTTTT.

Only a few counts were recorded for this clonotype. This chain joins TRBV12-3 or TRBV12-4 and TRBJ2-5, with D maybe TRBD1 (5 bases). V lost 5 bases and J lost 2, with 12 bases in between. The CDR3 totals 14 residues. The CDR3 loop is CASSRRQKQETQYF. The CDR3 region has the DNA TGTGCCAGCAGTCGGCGACAGAAGCAAGAGACCCAGTACTTC.

As DNA, the CDR3 is TGCGCCAGCGCCCCCGGTGCGTCAAACACTGAAGCTTTCTTT. It codes for CASAPGASNTEAFF. The rearrangement uses TRBV5-1 and TRBJ1-1; D remains ambiguous. Trimming cost V 7 bases and J 2 bases, with 15 bases left between them. Germline lookup yields CDR1 SGHRS and CDR2 YFSETQ. This CDR3 has 14 residues.

This clonotype was observed a single time. CDR3 nucleotide sequence: TGTGCCAGCAGCTCCTTACCATTGGGGTCCACTGAAGCTTTCTTT. It translates to CASSSLPLGSTEAFF. The genes are TRBV11-2 and TRBJ1-1; D unclear. The CDR3 covers 15 residues. V lost 4 bases, J lost 4 bases, and 16 bases lay in between. The V gene's germline CDR1 is SGHAT and CDR2 FQNNGV.

This clonotype was seen many times. This chain joins TRBV7-9 and TRBJ2-2, with a possible D match to TRBD1 (6 bases). V gave up 5 bases and J gave up 3 bases, with 13 bases separating them. The CDR3 is 15 residues long. Germline V CDR1 and CDR2: SEHNR, FQNEAQ (reference sequence). CDR3 region: CASSQDSGDTGELFF. Here the CDR3 DNA reads TGTGCCAGCAGCCAGGACTCAGGGGACACCGGGGAGCTGTTTTTT.

The rearrangement uses TRBV20-1 and TRBJ2-5; weak D call: TRBD2 (6 bases). Germline V gives CDR1 DFQATT, CDR2 SNEGSKA (reference sequence). This CDR3 contains 14 residues. Trimming took off 3 bases at V and 1 base at J, with 12 bases between the two ends. The CDR3 loop is CSARITSFQETQYF. In DNA, the CDR3 is TGCAGTGCTAGGATCACTAGCTTCCAAGAGACCCAGTACTTC.

The table lists this clonotype with a few counts. J is TRBJ1-1 and V is TRBV14; a possible D gene is TRBD1 (5 bases). V lost 1 base, J lost 3 bases, and 9 bases lay in between. CDR3 size: 14 residues. Germline V gives CDR1 SGHDN, CDR2 FVKESK. CDR3 protein: CASSQVGAYTEAFF. CDR3 DNA: TGTGCCAGCAGCCAAGTTGGGGCGTACACTGAAGCTTTCTTT. Looking up the rest from reference TRBV14 and TRBJ1-1 gives the full variable domain: EAGVTQFPSHSVIEKGQTVTLRCDPISGHDNLYWYRRVMGKEIKFLLHFVKESKQDESGMPNNRFLAERTGGTYSTLKVQPAELEDSGVYFCASSQVGAYTEAFFGQGTRLTVV.

CDR3 sequence reads: CASSGRASNSPLHF. The CDR3 bases are TGTGCCAGCAGTGGCCGGGCCAGTAATTCACCCCTCCACTTT. This chain connects TRBV25-1 to TRBJ1-6; D remains unclear. V gave up 4 bases and J gave up 6 bases, with 10 bases separating them. The CDR3 covers 14 residues. CDR1 and CDR2 from the germline V gene are MGHDK and SYGVNS.

This clonotype was counted many times. CDR3 sequence (DNA): TGTGCCAGCAGCACCAGATCTGTGAAACTGTTTTTT. This encodes CASSTRSVKLFF. The chain links TRBV5-6 to TRBJ1-4, with D uncertain. The CDR3 runs 12 residues. V was clipped by 4 bases and J by 11 bases, with 12 bases between them. The germline CDR1 and CDR2 sequences are SGHDT and YYEEEE.

The chain recombines TRBV20-1 with TRBJ2-2; possibly TRBD2 for D (7 bases). V was shortened by 3 bases and J by 5 bases, with 16 bases between the two germline ends. Germline V gene sequence: CDR1 DFQATT, CDR2 SNEGSKA (reference sequence). This CDR3 has 15 residues. The CDR3 DNA reads as TGCAGTGCTAGCGACGGGGGGCGGGGAACCGGGGAGCTGTTTTTT. Translated, it gives CSASDGGRGTGELFF.

The V and J genes are TRBV7-9 and TRBJ1-1, with D uncertain. Trimming removed 3 bases at V and 1 base at J, with 6 bases between. Germline V lookup: CDR1 SEHNR, CDR2 FQNEAQ (reference sequence). The CDR3 is made up of 13 amino acids. CDR3 sequence: CASSFYWNTEAFF. Written as DNA, the CDR3 is TGTGCCAGCAGCTTTTACTGGAACACTGAAGCTTTCTTT.

This clonotype was seen repeatedly, ten times or more. This chain's CDR3 is CSVRTSPSSYNEQFF. CDR3 coding DNA: TGCAGTGTCAGGACTAGCCCGAGCTCCTACAATGAGCAGTTCTTC. This chain uses TRBV20-1 with TRBJ2-1, with TRBD2 identical over 8 bases. In germline, CDR1 is DFQATT, CDR2 SNEGSKA (reference sequence). The J segment lost 0 bases and the V segment lost 7 bases, leaving 8 bases of the junction unmatched. The CDR3 loop spans 15 amino acids.

V usage is TRBV10-2 and J usage is TRBJ2-5; the D gene is possibly TRBD1 (5 bases). The CDR3 covers 14 residues. Trimming pared 6 bases from V and 5 bases from J, leaving 16 bases between. Germline V CDR1 and CDR2: WSHSY, SAAADI. In nucleotides, the CDR3 is TGCGCCAGCAGCTCGATGCAGGGATGGGAGACCCAGTACTTC. It is translated as CASSSMQGWETQYF.

This clonotype was seen once. The gene calls are TRBV5-1 and TRBJ2-1; D unclear. V lost 3 bases and J 0 bases, leaving 10 bases between the germline ends. Germline loops: CDR1 SGHRS, CDR2 YFSETQ. This CDR3 has 15 amino acids. The CDR3 coding sequence is TGCGCCAGCAGCTCCGGTGGCGGCTCCTACAATGAGCAGTTCTTC. Protein: CASSSGGGSYNEQFF.

The V and J genes are TRBV7-2 and TRBJ2-1; possible D gene TRBD2, 5 bases. The V gene's germline CDR1 is SGHTA and CDR2 FQGNSA. V was pared by 6 bases and J by 0 bases, with 6 bases between. The CDR3 covers 13 residues. CDR3 amino acids: CASRGSSYNEQFF. The CDR3 DNA follows: TGTGCCAGCAGGGGGAGCTCCTACAATGAGCAGTTCTTC. Variable domain in full (rest from reference TRBV7-2 and TRBJ2-1): GAGVSQSPSNKVTEKGKDVELRCDPISGHTALYWYRQSLGQGLEFLIYFQGNSAPDKSGLPSDRFSAERTGGSVSTLTIQRTQQEDSAVYLCASRGSSYNEQFFGPGTRLTVL.

This clonotype was counted between two and nine times. This sequence joins TRBV28 and TRBJ2-7; D not certain. Germline values: CDR1 MDHEN, CDR2 SYDVKM. V was clipped by 3 bases and J by 5 bases, with 17 bases between them. The CDR3 has 15 residues. CDR3 amino acids: CASSLHSAKSHEQYV. The CDR3 DNA reads as TGTGCCAGCAGTTTGCATTCGGCCAAGTCCCACGAGCAGTACGTC.

There are a few counts of this clonotype. The chain couples TRBV4-2 to TRBJ2-4; a possible D gene is TRBD2 (6 bases). CDR3 length: 13 residues. The V and J ends lost 1 base and 11 bases respectively, with 12 bases between them. CDR1 and CDR2 (germline): LGHNA, YNFKEQ. This chain's CDR3 is CASSQAGTQVQYF. CDR3 in DNA: TGTGCCAGCAGCCAAGCTGGGACTCAAGTTCAGTACTTC.

This clonotype was seen only a few times. This chain connects TRBV20-1 to TRBJ2-1, with D possibly being TRBD1 (7 bases). This CDR3 has 14 residues. Germline values: CDR1 DFQATT, CDR2 SNEGSKA (reference sequence). Trimming pared 7 bases from V and 8 bases from J, leaving 21 bases between. This CDR3 is CSGKDRRGFHEQFF. The DNA for the CDR3 is TGCAGTGGCAAGGACAGGAGGGGATTCCATGAGCAGTTCTTC.